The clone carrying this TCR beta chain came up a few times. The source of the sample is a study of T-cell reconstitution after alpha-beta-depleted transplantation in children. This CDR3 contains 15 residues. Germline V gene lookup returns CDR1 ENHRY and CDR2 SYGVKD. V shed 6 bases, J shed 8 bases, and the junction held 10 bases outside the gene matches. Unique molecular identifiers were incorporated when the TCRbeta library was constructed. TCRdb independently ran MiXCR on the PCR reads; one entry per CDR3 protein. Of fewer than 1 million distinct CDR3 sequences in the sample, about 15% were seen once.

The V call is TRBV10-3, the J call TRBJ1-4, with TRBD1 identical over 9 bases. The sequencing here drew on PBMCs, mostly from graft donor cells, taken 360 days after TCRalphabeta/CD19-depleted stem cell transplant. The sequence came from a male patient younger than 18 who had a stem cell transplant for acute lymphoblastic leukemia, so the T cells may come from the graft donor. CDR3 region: CAIRSGQGQIEKLFF. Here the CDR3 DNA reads TGTGCCATCAGAAGTGGACAGGGGCAAATCGAAAAACTGTTTTTT.